This TCR beta chain was retrieved from a study of T-cell reconstitution after alpha-beta-depleted transplantation in children. The CDR3 length is 13 residues. V lost 2 bases, J lost 6 bases, and 9 bases lay in between. CDR1 MNHEY and CDR2 SVGAGI come from the germline V gene. Only a few counts were recorded for this clonotype. Its antigen is as yet unknown. The study's findings and limits: Several hundred rapidly expanded clones from non-depleted graft cells reportedly supplied alpha-beta T cells about two months post-transplant.

For TCRbeta, the library was prepared with unique molecular identifiers. In TCRdb, the PCR reads were re-called with MiXCR into one record per CDR3 protein. The repertoire holds 300,000 or so distinct CDR3 sequences, around 25% seen once, with approximately 11% in the top ten. This TCR derives from a male patient aged 10 to 17 who had a stem cell transplant for acute lymphoblastic leukemia, so the T cells may come from the graft donor. The genes are TRBV6-5 and TRBJ2-3; D ambiguous. The sequences come from PBMCs, mostly from graft donor cells, collected 180 days after TCRalphabeta/CD19-depleted stem cell transplant. The CDR3 DNA follows: TGTGCCAGCAGTTACGTAAGGGCTGATACGCAGTATTTT. This gives the protein CASSYVRADTQYF.